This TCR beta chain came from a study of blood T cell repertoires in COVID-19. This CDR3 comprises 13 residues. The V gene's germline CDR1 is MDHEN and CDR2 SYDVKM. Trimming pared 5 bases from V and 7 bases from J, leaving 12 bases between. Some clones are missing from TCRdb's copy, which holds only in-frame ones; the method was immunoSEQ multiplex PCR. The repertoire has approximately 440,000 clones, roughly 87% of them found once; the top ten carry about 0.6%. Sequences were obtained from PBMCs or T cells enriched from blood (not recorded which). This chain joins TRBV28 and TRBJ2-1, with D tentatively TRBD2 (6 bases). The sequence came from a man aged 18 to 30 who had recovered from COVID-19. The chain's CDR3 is CASSRAGTNEQFF. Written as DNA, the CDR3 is TGTGCCAGCAGTCGAGCCGGGACTAATGAGCAGTTCTTC.